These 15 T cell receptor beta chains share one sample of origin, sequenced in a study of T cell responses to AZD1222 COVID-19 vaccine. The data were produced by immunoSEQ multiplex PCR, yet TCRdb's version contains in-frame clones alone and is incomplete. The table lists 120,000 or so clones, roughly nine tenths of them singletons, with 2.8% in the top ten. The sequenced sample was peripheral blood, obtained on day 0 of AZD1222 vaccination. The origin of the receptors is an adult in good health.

CDR3 protein: CASSVDAGQGEKLFF. The CDR3 nucleotides read TGTGCCAGCAGCGTAGATGCAGGGCAAGGCGAAAAACTGTTTTTT. This chain uses TRBV9 with TRBJ1-4; a weak D match, TRBD1 (5 bases). The CDR3 sequence is 15 residues long. Trimming stripped 0 bases from V and 8 bases from J, with 14 bases between. Germline assignment: CDR1 SGDLS and CDR2 YYNGEE.

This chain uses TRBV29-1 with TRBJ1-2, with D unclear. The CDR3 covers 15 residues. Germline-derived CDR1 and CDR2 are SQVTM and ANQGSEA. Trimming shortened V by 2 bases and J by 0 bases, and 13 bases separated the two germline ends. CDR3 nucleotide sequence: TGCAGCGTTGAACACCCGGCAGGAGCTAACTATGGCTACACCTTC. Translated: CSVEHPAGANYGYTF.

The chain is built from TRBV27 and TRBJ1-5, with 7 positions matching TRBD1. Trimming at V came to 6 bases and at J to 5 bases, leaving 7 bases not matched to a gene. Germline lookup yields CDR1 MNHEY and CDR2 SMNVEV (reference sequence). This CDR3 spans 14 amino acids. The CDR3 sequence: CASSPDRADQPQHF. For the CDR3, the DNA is TGTGCCAGCAGCCCTGACAGGGCTGATCAGCCCCAGCATTTT.

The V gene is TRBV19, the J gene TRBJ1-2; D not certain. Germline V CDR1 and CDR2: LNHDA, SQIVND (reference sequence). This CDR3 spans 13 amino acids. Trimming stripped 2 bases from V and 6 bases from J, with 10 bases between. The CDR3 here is CASSISPGDGYTF. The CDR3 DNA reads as TGTGCCAGTAGTATATCCCCGGGTGATGGCTACACCTTC.

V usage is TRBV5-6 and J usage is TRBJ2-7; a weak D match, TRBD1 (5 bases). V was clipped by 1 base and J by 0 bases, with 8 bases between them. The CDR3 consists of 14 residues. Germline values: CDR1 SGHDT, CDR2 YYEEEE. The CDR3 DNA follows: TGTGCCAGCAGCTTGAGGGGTAACTCCTACGAGCAGTACTTC. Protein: CASSLRGNSYEQYF.

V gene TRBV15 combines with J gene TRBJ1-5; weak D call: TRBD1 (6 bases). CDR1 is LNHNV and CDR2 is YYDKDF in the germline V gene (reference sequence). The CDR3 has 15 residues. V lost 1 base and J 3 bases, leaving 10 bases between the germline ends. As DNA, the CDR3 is TGTGCCACCAGCAGAGGAGGGGGGGCCAATCAGCCCCAGCATTTT. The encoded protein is CATSRGGGANQPQHF.

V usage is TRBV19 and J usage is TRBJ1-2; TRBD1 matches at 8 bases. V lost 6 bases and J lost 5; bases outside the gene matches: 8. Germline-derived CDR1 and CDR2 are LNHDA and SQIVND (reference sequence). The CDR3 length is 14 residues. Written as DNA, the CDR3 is TGTGCCAGTAGGGCCGGGACAGGCTATTATGGCTACACCTTC. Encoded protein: CASRAGTGYYGYTF. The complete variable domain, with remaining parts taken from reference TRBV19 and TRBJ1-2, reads DGGITQSPKYLFRKEGQNVTLSCEQNLNHDAMYWYRQDPGQGLRLIYYSQIVNDFQKGDIAEGYSVSREKKESFPLTVTSAQKNPTAFYLCASRAGTGYYGYTFGSGTRLTVV.

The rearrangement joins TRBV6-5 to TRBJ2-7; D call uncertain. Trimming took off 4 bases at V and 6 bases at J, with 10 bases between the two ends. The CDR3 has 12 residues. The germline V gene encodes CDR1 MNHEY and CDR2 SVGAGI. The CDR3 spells CASSSPPGEQYF. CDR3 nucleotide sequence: TGTGCCAGCAGTTCCCCCCCAGGCGAGCAGTACTTC.

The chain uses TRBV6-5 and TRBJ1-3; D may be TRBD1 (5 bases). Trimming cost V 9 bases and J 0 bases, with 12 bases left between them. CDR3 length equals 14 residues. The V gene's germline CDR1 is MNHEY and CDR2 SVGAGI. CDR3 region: CASFGTISGNTIYF. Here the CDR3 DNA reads TGTGCCAGTTTCGGGACGATCTCTGGAAACACCATATATTTT.

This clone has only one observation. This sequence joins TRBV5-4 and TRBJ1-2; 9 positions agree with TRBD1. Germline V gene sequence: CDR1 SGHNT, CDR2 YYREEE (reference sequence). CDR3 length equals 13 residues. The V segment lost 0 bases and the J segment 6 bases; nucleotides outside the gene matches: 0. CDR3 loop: CASSLGQGDGYTF. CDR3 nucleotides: TGTGCCAGCAGCTTGGGACAGGGGGATGGCTACACCTTC.

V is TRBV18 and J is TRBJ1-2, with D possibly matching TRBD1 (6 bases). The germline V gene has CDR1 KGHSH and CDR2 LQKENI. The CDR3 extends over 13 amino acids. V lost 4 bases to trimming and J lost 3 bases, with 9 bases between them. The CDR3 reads CASSLQGDYGYTF. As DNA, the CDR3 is TGTGCCAGCTCACTACAGGGTGACTATGGCTACACCTTC.

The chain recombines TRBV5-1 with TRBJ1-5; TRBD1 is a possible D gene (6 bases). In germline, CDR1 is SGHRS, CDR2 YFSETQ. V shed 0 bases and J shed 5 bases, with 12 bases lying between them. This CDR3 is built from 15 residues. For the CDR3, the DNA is TGCGCCAGCAGCTTGGTAGGGGGGAAGGATCAGCCCCAGCATTTT. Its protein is CASSLVGGKDQPQHF.

CDR3 sequence reads: CASSTTGVRTGELFF. DNA for the CDR3: TGTGCCAGCAGTACAACAGGGGTTCGTACCGGGGAGCTGTTTTTT. The chain joins TRBV6-2 or TRBV6-3 to TRBJ2-2, with TRBD1 matching over 7 bases. The CDR3 loop spans 15 amino acids. Germline V gene data show CDR1 as MNHEY and CDR2 as SVGEGT. V lost 5 bases and J lost 5; bases outside the gene matches: 8.

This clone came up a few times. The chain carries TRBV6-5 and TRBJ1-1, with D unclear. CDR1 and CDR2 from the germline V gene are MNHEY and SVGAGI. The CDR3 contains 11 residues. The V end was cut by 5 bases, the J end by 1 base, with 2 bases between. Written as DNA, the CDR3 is TGTGCCAGCAGTAAGAACACTGAAGCTTTCTTT. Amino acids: CASSKNTEAFF.

The CDR3 DNA follows: TGCAGCGGGACAGGGGGCTTCGATACGCAGTATTTT. The encoded protein is CSGTGGFDTQYF. The chain couples TRBV29-1 to TRBJ2-3; TRBD1 matches 11 bases. V dropped 7 bases and J dropped 6; count of bases not matched to a gene: 3. Germline lookup yields CDR1 SQVTM and CDR2 ANQGSEA. This CDR3 has 12 amino acids.